This is a list of T cell receptor beta chains from one sample in a study of blood T cell repertoires in COVID-19. Sequencing was performed with immunoSEQ multiplex PCR; in TCRdb, only in-frame clones are kept and a portion is missing. The data contain 130,000 to 150,000 clones, 85% to 90% of them singletons. Material for sequencing was peripheral blood. All receptors derive from a human donor in a cohort sampled during active COVID-19. The conserved cysteine and the conserved F or W are not part of the CDR3 here. Rows may omit the clone size; those that give it use once, few, many or a size class.

v_gene | abundance | CDR3aa
TRBV4-3 | once | ASSRRDRSTEAF
TRBV3-1/TRBV3-2 | once | ASSQAGTSGSYNEQF
TRBV7-8 | NA | ASSFRGNTQY
TRBV11-2 | NA | ASSPTGADTEAF
TRBV19 | NA | ASSIRQGNQPQH
TRBV5-8 | NA | ASSPGQGILDTQY
TRBV3-1/TRBV3-2 | NA | ASSRQTGRETQY
TRBV7-8 | NA | ASSPPQGYNSPLH
TRBV9 | NA | ASSPGLAGGLSYNEQF
TRBV2 | NA | ASSEGRRSYNEQF
TRBV4-2 | NA | ASSQSRTAPPYEQY
TRBV5-1 | NA | ASSESGASEQY
TRBV9 | NA | ASSATGTGANVLT
TRBV12-3/TRBV12-4 | NA | ASTGVNYGYT
TRBV6-6 | NA | ASSPTIRRAEAF
TRBV7-6 | NA | ASSLTLSGTGGYEQY
TRBV6-2/TRBV6-3 | NA | ASSSLRGTGELF
TRBV6-2/TRBV6-3 | NA | ASSYLQGSSYNEQF
TRBV7-7 | few | ASSLGLRVYYNQPQH
TRBV7-3 | few | ASSFGQGGYNEQF
TRBV11-3 | NA | ASSLTGRTEAF
TRBV9 | once | ASSVGGRRDNEQF
TRBV7-3 | NA | ASSRTGADSPLH
TRBV6-6 | NA | ASRKGQGSEEPQH
TRBV19 | NA | ATSFGSYNSPLH
TRBV6-2/TRBV6-3 | NA | ASSPTPYEQY
TRBV9 | NA | ASSVTSGGAGTQY
TRBV7-9 | NA | ASSRQGATFYNSPLH
TRBV7-2 | NA | ASSQTGAQEKLF
TRBV24-1 | NA | ATSDPTGTYEQY
TRBV5-1 | NA | ASSRGLAGENEQF
TRBV28 | NA | ASTGAGVIDYEQY
TRBV30 | NA | AWSGQGDIGAF
TRBV4-1 | NA | ASSLGQGLVDTQY
TRBV11-2 | NA | ASSAGEGTEQPQH
TRBV6-6 | NA | ASIFTYAGSGELF
TRBV19 | NA | ASRKGTGGEYEQY
TRBV19 | NA | ASSRDRRGEQY